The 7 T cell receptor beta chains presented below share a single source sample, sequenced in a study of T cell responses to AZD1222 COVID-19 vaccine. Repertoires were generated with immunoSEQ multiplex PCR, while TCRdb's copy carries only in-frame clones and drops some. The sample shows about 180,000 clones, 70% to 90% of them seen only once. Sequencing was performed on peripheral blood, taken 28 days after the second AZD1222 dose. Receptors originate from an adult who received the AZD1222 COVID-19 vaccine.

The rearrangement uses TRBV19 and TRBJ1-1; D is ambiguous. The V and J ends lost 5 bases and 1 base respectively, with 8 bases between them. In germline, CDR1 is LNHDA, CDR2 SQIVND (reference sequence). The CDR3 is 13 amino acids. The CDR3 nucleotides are TGTGCCAGTAGTTCGGTCTGGAACACTGAAGCTTTCTTT. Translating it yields CASSSVWNTEAFF.

CDR3: CAWSDPPTRNEQFF. CDR3 sequence (DNA): TGTGCCTGGAGTGACCCCCCAACTAGGAATGAGCAGTTCTTC. V gene TRBV30 combines with J gene TRBJ2-1; possibly TRBD2 for D (5 bases). Trimming took off 1 base at V and 7 bases at J, with 14 bases between the two ends. The CDR3 length is 14 residues. Germline CDR1 is GTSNPN and CDR2 is SVGIG (reference sequence).

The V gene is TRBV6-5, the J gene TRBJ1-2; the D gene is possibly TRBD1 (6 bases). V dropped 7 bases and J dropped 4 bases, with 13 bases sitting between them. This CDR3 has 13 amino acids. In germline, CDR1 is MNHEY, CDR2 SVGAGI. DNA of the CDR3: TGTGCCAGCACCAAGGGGGAAATCTATGGCTACACCTTC. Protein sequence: CASTKGEIYGYTF.

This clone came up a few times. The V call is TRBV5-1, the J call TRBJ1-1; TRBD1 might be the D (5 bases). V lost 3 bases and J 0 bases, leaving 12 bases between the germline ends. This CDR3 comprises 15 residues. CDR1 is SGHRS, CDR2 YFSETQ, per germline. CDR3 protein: CASSSDGTVNTEAFF. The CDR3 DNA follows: TGCGCCAGCAGCTCTGACGGGACGGTGAACACTGAAGCTTTCTTT.

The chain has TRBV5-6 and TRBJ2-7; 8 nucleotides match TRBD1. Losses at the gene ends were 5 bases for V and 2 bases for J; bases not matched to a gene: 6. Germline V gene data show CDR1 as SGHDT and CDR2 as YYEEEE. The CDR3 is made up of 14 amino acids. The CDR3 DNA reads TGTGCCAGCAGGAGGGGACAGGCCACCTACGAGCAGTACTTC. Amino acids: CASRRGQATYEQYF.

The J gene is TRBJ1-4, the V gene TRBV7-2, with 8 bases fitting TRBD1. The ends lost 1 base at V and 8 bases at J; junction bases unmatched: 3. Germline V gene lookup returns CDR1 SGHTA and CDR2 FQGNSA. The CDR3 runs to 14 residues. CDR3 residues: CASSLGSGGEKLFF. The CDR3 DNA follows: TGTGCCAGCAGCTTAGGGTCAGGGGGCGAAAAACTGTTTTTT.

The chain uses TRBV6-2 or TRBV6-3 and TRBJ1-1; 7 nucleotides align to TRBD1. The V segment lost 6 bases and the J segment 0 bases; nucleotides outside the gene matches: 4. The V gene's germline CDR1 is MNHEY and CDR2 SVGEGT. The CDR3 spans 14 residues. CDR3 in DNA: TGTGCCAGCAGCCCGGGACAGATGAACACTGAAGCTTTCTTT. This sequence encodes CASSPGQMNTEAFF.